The entry below gives a single TCR beta chain sequence along with its context. At the DNA level, this CDR3 is encoded by other sequences in the same sample as well. The germline CDR1 and CDR2 sequences are MNHEY and SVGAGI. J was trimmed by 1 base and V by 0 bases; bases with no gene match: 2. The CDR3 runs 15 residues. This specimen belongs to a study of blood T cell repertoires in COVID-19. Overall study context: Some COVID-19 samples were acute and others convalescent; all came from the United States, Italy and Spain. PBMCs, B-cell-depleted T cells, or T cells provided the cDNA or gDNA that made up the material.

The authors' processing: Scientists estimated how many nucleated cells there were by amplifying reference gene primers. Only in-frame clones appear in the TCRdb table, and some are missing; sequencing was by immunoSEQ multiplex PCR. That table furnishes V, J and clone size, whereas the DNA furnished D and trimming. Here the sample spans some 340,000 clones, 85% being singletons. The clonotype originates from a young woman with acute or convalescent COVID-19. The V call is TRBV6-5, the J call TRBJ1-1; TRBD1 matches 7 bases. Sequencing input: peripheral blood. CDR3 residues: CASSYSGTANTEAFF. Here the CDR3 DNA reads TGTGCCAGCAGTTACTCGGGGACAGCGAACACTGAAGCTTTCTTT.